The TCR beta chain under discussion was sequenced for a study of cytomegalovirus exposure and HLA in healthy donors. Regarding the study as a whole: The classifier reportedly diagnosed cytomegalovirus status with high specificity and sensitivity. An analysis done earlier found most TCR beta V segments productive about 90% or about 30% of the time.

The study ran its PCR with 60 Vbeta and 13 Jbeta primers. Per the original methods: A later analysis tallied some 80 million unique TCR beta chains, around 11 million of them shared. Profiled with immunoSEQ multiplex PCR; TCRdb holds only in-frame clones, not every one. V and J calls and clone size are given by that table; D and trimming were obtained from the DNA. The data show 120,000 or so clones, about 80% seen once. As concerns this clone: The antigen is not known.

Germline V gene sequence: CDR1 MNHEY, CDR2 SMNVEV (reference sequence). Trimming pared 6 bases from V and 7 bases from J, leaving 13 bases between. The CDR3 extends over 13 amino acids. What was sequenced was PBMCs. The chain couples TRBV27 to TRBJ2-1; D not certain. The sequence was collected from a man aged 30 to 39 in good health and CMV-seropositive. The chain's CDR3 is CASRGPPLNEQFF. DNA of the CDR3: TGTGCCAGCAGGGGCCCCCCTCTTAATGAGCAGTTCTTC.